Presented here are 27 T cell receptor beta chains from one specimen sequenced in a study of T cell repertoires in cytomegalovirus infection. TCRdb passed the reads through MiXCR, listing each CDR3 protein once. The sample yields around 100,000 distinct CDR3 sequences, approximately 17% seen once. Sequenced: PBMCs. These receptor sequences come from a human donor in good health (CMV status not recorded). Some clones in this sample may be carry-over from other donors' samples.

This clonotype was observed a handful of times. The chain has TRBV4-2 and TRBJ1-4; TRBD1 aligns across 7 bases. Germline V gives CDR1 LGHNA, CDR2 YNFKEQ. The trim removed 0 bases at V and 6 bases at J, leaving 4 bases unmatched. CDR3 length equals 15 residues. CDR3 in DNA: TGTGCCAGCAGCCAAGATGGACAGGCGGATGAAAAACTGTTTTTT. Its protein is CASSQDGQADEKLFF.

This clonotype was counted between two and nine times. The V gene is TRBV20-1, the J gene TRBJ1-1, with no clear D. CDR1 is DFQATT and CDR2 is SNEGSKA in the germline V gene (reference sequence). The V end was cut by 5 bases, the J end by 3 bases, with 10 bases between. The CDR3 has 12 residues. The CDR3 DNA is TGCAGTGCTCCCGTTTCCTACACTGAAGCTTTCTTT. Protein sequence: CSAPVSYTEAFF.

The chain carries TRBV7-9 and TRBJ1-1; D not resolved. The CDR3 sequence is 16 residues long. V shed 5 bases and J shed 0 bases, with 16 bases lying between them. CDR1 SEHNR and CDR2 FQNEAQ come from the germline V gene (reference sequence). The DNA for the CDR3 is TGTGCCAGCAGCGCTAATAAACAAGGGCTGAACACTGAAGCTTTCTTT. It encodes CASSANKQGLNTEAFF.

Points on this clonotype: A read error may account for a junction end that differs from germline. The chain couples TRBV7-9 to TRBJ2-3, with 8 bases aligning to TRBD1. The CDR3 has 17 amino acids. Germline V CDR1 and CDR2: SEHNR, FQNEAQ (reference sequence). The CDR3 sequence is CASRTRQGTPTADTQYF. The CDR3 bases are TGTGCCAGCAGGACGCGACAGGGGACCCCTACAGCAGATACTCAGTATTTT. The full variable domain, in which reference TRBV7-9 and TRBJ2-3 provide the parts outside the CDR3, is DTGVSQNPRHKITKRGQNVTFRCDPISEHNRLYWYRQTLGQGPEFLTYFQNEAQLEKSRLLSDRFSAERPKGSFSTLEIQRTEQGDSAMYLCASRTRQGTPTADTQYFGPGTRLTVL.

Comment on this clonotype: Likely a read error: the CDR3 ends without its conserved phenylalanine or tryptophan. For the CDR3, the DNA is TGTGCCAGTAGTGGGGGTCAGGGGATTCTCCATGAGCAGTTCCTC. This encodes CASSGGQGILHEQFL. The chain recombines TRBV19 with TRBJ2-1; TRBD1 is a possible D gene (6 bases). This CDR3 has 15 residues. Germline V gives CDR1 LNHDA, CDR2 SQIVND (reference sequence). V lost 5 bases, J lost 8 bases, and 19 bases lay in between.

This clonotype has ten or more counts. The J gene is TRBJ1-1, the V gene TRBV6-1; no clear D gene. This CDR3 has 14 residues. CDR1 MNHNS and CDR2 SASEGT come from the germline V gene. Trimming took 9 bases from V and 1 from J, leaving 15 bases between them. This CDR3 is CASRAPSGNTEAFF. The CDR3 DNA is TGTGCCAGTAGGGCCCCTTCAGGGAACACTGAAGCTTTCTTT.

This clonotype was recorded many times. The chain joins TRBV7-2 to TRBJ1-2; TRBD1 might be the D (5 bases). Germline V gives CDR1 SGHTA, CDR2 FQGNSA. This CDR3 spans 12 amino acids. Between the trimmed V and J ends, which lost 1 base and 5 bases, there was a span of 5 bases. As DNA, the CDR3 is TGTGCCAGCAGCTTAGAGGGGTATGGCTACACCTTC. This encodes CASSLEGYGYTF.

The chain uses TRBV7-8 and TRBJ2-2; TRBD2 is a possible D gene (6 bases). V shed 5 bases and J shed 6 bases, with 13 bases lying between them. CDR1 is SGHVS, CDR2 FQNEAQ, per germline. The CDR3 totals 14 residues. Written as DNA, the CDR3 is TGTGCCAGCAGCCCCTGGGACTTAGCCGGGGAGCTGTTTTTT. Amino acids: CASSPWDLAGELFF.

The chain combines TRBV30 with TRBJ2-3; 9 nucleotides agree with TRBD2. The trim removed 0 bases at V and 7 bases at J, leaving 5 bases unmatched. The germline V gene has CDR1 GTSNPN and CDR2 SVGIG (reference sequence). The CDR3 length is 14 residues. This CDR3 reads CAWSVRGGLNTQYF. CDR3 sequence (DNA): TGTGCCTGGAGTGTGCGGGGGGGCCTAAATACGCAGTATTTT.

This clonotype was observed a few times. The chain links TRBV7-2 to TRBJ2-7; D remains unclear. CDR1 is SGHTA and CDR2 is FQGNSA in the germline V gene. V shed 2 bases and J shed 3 bases, with 8 bases lying between them. CDR3 length equals 13 residues. CDR3 nucleotides: TGTGCCAGCAGCTTATGGTTCAACTACGAGCAGTACTTC. The encoded protein is CASSLWFNYEQYF.

This clonotype has just a few counts. V gene TRBV6-6 combines with J gene TRBJ1-2, with a weak D call TRBD1 (5 bases). The CDR3 contains 13 residues. Trimming cost V 2 bases and J 7 bases, with 11 bases left between them. CDR1 and CDR2 (germline): MNHNY, SVGAGI (reference sequence). The DNA for the CDR3 is TGTGCCAGCAGTTACGATGGGGCCTCTGGCTACACCTTC. This sequence encodes CASSYDGASGYTF.

This clonotype was picked up many times. J is TRBJ2-3 and V is TRBV7-2, with D possibly called TRBD1 or TRBD2 (6 bases each). Germline V gene sequence: CDR1 SGHTA, CDR2 FQGNSA. V was pared by 3 bases and J by 5 bases, with 12 bases between. The CDR3 length is 14 residues. CDR3 nucleotides: TGTGCCAGCAGCTTGTGGGGGGCGGGAGATACGCAGTATTTT. Translated: CASSLWGAGDTQYF.

This chain uses TRBV11-1 with TRBJ1-1; weak D call: TRBD1 (5 bases). Trimming took 2 bases from V and 6 from J, leaving 7 bases between them. The CDR3 has 12 amino acids. Germline CDR1 reads SGHAT; CDR2 reads FQDESV (reference sequence). CDR3 nucleotides: TGTGCCAGCAGCTTAAGGGGAGCTGAAGCTTTCTTT. The encoded protein is CASSLRGAEAFF. Looking up the rest from reference TRBV11-1 and TRBJ1-1 gives the full variable domain: EAEVAQSPRYKITEKSQAVAFWCDPISGHATLYWYRQILGQGPELLVQFQDESVVDDSQLPKDRFSAERLKGVDSTLKIQPAELGDSAMYLCASSLRGAEAFFGQGTRLTVV.

The genes are TRBV24-1 and TRBJ2-3, with 12 bases that match TRBD2. This CDR3 has 15 amino acids. Trimming at V came to 4 bases and at J to 6 bases, leaving 4 bases not matched to a gene. CDR1 KGHDR and CDR2 SFDVKD come from the germline V gene. CDR3 residues: CATSEASGGADTQYF. The CDR3 bases are TGTGCCACCAGTGAAGCTAGCGGGGGGGCGGATACGCAGTATTTT.

This clonotype was observed a handful of times. The chain links TRBV27 to TRBJ2-7; weak D call: TRBD1 (6 bases). The CDR3 sequence is 14 residues long. Per the germline V gene, CDR1 is MNHEY and CDR2 is SMNVEV (reference sequence). The V gene lost 3 bases and the J gene lost 6 bases, with 15 bases spanning the gap. CDR3 DNA: TGTGCCAGCAGTTTGGTAATCAGGGGTGGCGAGCAGTACTTC. Translating gives CASSLVIRGGEQYF.

This clonotype was recorded at least ten times. The J gene is TRBJ2-1, the V gene TRBV7-3, with D maybe TRBD2 (5 bases). From germline, CDR1 is SGHTA and CDR2 FQGTGA. Trimming cost V 5 bases and J 9 bases, with 11 bases left between them. This CDR3 is 12 amino acids long. This chain's CDR3 is CASSGSEAEQFF. In DNA, the CDR3 is TGTGCCAGCAGCGGGAGTGAAGCTGAGCAGTTCTTC.

On this clonotype itself: It may be a read error: a sequence one base away is much more abundant. The chain combines TRBV7-3 with TRBJ2-7; 8 bases fit TRBD2. This CDR3 comprises 15 residues. After removal of 1 base from V and 4 bases from J, the junction contained 6 bases not matched to a gene. In germline, CDR1 is SGHTA, CDR2 FQGTGA. The CDR3 region has the DNA TGTGCCAGCAGCTTAATACCGGGGGGGCCGTACGAGCAGTACTTC. It encodes CASSLIPGGPYEQYF.

This clonotype appeared a few times. This sequence joins TRBV7-2 and TRBJ2-5; D is perhaps TRBD1 or TRBD2 (6 bases each). The V end lost 6 bases, the J end lost 4 bases, and 18 bases lay between the germline ends. This CDR3 has 15 residues. CDR1 is SGHTA and CDR2 is FQGNSA in the germline V gene. The CDR3 loop is CASSLRGGPAETQYF. CDR3 nucleotides: TGTGCCAGCAGTCTGAGAGGGGGGCCAGCAGAGACCCAGTACTTC.

The V gene is TRBV6-2 or TRBV6-3, the J gene TRBJ1-1; D is possibly TRBD1 (5 bases). The CDR3 extends over 14 amino acids. Germline values: CDR1 MNHEY, CDR2 SVGEGT. Trimming removed 2 bases at V and 1 base at J, with 8 bases between. The CDR3 protein is CASSYDRGNTEAFF. The CDR3 DNA reads as TGTGCCAGCAGTTACGACAGAGGGAACACTGAAGCTTTCTTT.

This clonotype was detected a few times. The chain carries TRBV12-3 or TRBV12-4 and TRBJ1-1; D may be TRBD1 (6 bases). V shed 6 bases and J shed 7 bases, with 15 bases lying between them. CDR3 length: 13 residues. The CDR3 DNA is TGTGCCAGCAGCCGTGGGGCAGGGGATGAAGCTTTCTTT. It specifies CASSRGAGDEAFF.

This clonotype was observed at least ten times. The chain links TRBV6-5 to TRBJ2-7; 10 bases line up with TRBD1. V was pared by 8 bases and J by 3 bases, with 7 bases of the junction left unmatched. The CDR3 totals 14 residues. Germline values: CDR1 MNHEY, CDR2 SVGAGI. CDR3 nucleotide sequence: TGTGCCAGCTGGGACAGGGGAAAAAGCTACGAGCAGTACTTC. Its protein is CASWDRGKSYEQYF.

Many counts were recorded for this clonotype. V gene TRBV7-2 combines with J gene TRBJ2-1, with D perhaps TRBD1 (5 bases). Germline V lookup: CDR1 SGHTA, CDR2 FQGNSA. This CDR3 is 13 amino acids long. Trimming took off 5 bases at V and 6 bases at J, with 11 bases between the two ends. The DNA for the CDR3 is TGTGCCAGCAGCAGGGGTTTCCCCAATGAGCAGTTCTTC. Protein product: CASSRGFPNEQFF.

In this sample, this clonotype turned up a few times. This chain connects TRBV2 to TRBJ2-3; no definite D call. CDR3 length equals 14 residues. In germline, CDR1 is SNHLY, CDR2 FYNNEI. Trimming shortened V by 9 bases and J by 1 base, and 14 bases separated the two germline ends. The CDR3 nucleotides read TGTGCCAGGGCCGATGGACGACGCACAGATACGCAGTATTTT. Residues: CARADGRRTDTQYF. Together with reference TRBV2 and TRBJ2-3, the CDR3 gives the full variable domain: EPEVTQTPSHQVTQMGQEVILRCVPISNHLYFYWYRQILGQKVEFLVSFYNNEISEKSEIFDDQFSVERPDGSNFTLKIRSTKLEDSAMYFCARADGRRTDTQYFGPGTRLTVL.

Ten or more counts support this clonotype. This sequence joins TRBV7-9 and TRBJ2-1, with D unresolved. Trimming pared 3 bases from V and 7 bases from J, leaving 16 bases between. The V gene's germline CDR1 is SEHNR and CDR2 FQNEAQ (reference sequence). This CDR3 is 15 amino acids long. CDR3: CASSFTRRPVNEQFF. As DNA, the CDR3 is TGTGCCAGCAGCTTCACGAGACGGCCGGTGAATGAGCAGTTCTTC.

There are many counts of this clonotype. The genes are TRBV10-3 and TRBJ1-1; D is ambiguous. V shed 3 bases and J shed 1 base, with 12 bases lying between them. The CDR3 loop spans 15 amino acids. Germline loops: CDR1 ENHRY, CDR2 SYGVKD. The CDR3 sequence: CAISDPPGGNTEAFF. CDR3 nucleotides: TGTGCCATCAGTGACCCGCCCGGAGGGAACACTGAAGCTTTCTTT.

The chain couples TRBV14 to TRBJ2-1; 14 nucleotides match TRBD2. From germline, CDR1 is SGHDN and CDR2 FVKESK. Trimming at V came to 4 bases and at J to 5 bases, leaving 10 bases not matched to a gene. This CDR3 spans 18 amino acids. In nucleotides, the CDR3 is TGTGCCAGCAGCCGAGCGGGTCCGGGACTAGCGGGGGACAATGAGCAGTTCTTC. Translated, it gives CASSRAGPGLAGDNEQFF.

This clonotype was observed a few times. The gene calls are TRBV7-2 and TRBJ1-3; D uncertain. The CDR3 contains 16 residues. The germline gives CDR1 SGHTA, CDR2 FQGNSA. Trimming stripped 5 bases from V and 6 bases from J, with 20 bases between. The CDR3 here is CASSPNSRSIENTIYF. Written as DNA, the CDR3 is TGTGCCAGCAGCCCCAACTCCAGGAGTATCGAAAACACCATATATTTT.